These 23 T cell receptor beta chains were all obtained from the same sample, sequenced in a study of blood T cell repertoires in COVID-19. TCRdb's table, derived via immunoSEQ multiplex PCR, lists solely in-frame clones and lacks some. The sample carries under 250,000 clones, about 80% recorded once. Source material: peripheral blood. These receptors all stem from an elderly man with acute or convalescent COVID-19.

The rearrangement links TRBV20-1 to TRBJ1-5; TRBD1 is a possible D gene (5 bases). This CDR3 has 11 amino acids. V dropped 4 bases and J dropped 9 bases, with 10 bases sitting between them. Germline CDR1 reads DFQATT; CDR2 reads SNEGSKA (reference sequence). The CDR3 coding sequence is TGCAGTGCTATGGACGGGGGGCCCCAGCATTTT. Protein: CSAMDGGPQHF.

The CDR3 nucleotides read TGTGCCAGCAGCGCTGAGAGGGTGGCTGCAAATTCACCCCTCCACTTT. Translating it yields CASSAERVAANSPLHF. The J gene is TRBJ1-6, the V gene TRBV11-2; D is undetermined. V dropped 5 bases and J dropped 7 bases, with 18 bases sitting between them. The CDR3 totals 16 residues. Germline CDR1 SGHAT, CDR2 FQNNGV.

The chain recombines TRBV19 with TRBJ1-5; D remains ambiguous. Per the germline V gene, CDR1 is LNHDA and CDR2 is SQIVND (reference sequence). V shed 1 base and J shed 1 base, with 8 bases lying between them. This CDR3 is 15 amino acids long. CDR3 in DNA: TGTGCCAGTAGTATAGTTCGAGGAAGCAATCAGCCCCAGCATTTT. This gives the protein CASSIVRGSNQPQHF.

The V and J genes are TRBV28 and TRBJ1-1; 9 bases are shared with TRBD1. Germline CDR1 MDHEN, CDR2 SYDVKM. V lost 4 bases and J lost 3; bases outside the gene matches: 12. This CDR3 contains 17 residues. The CDR3 sequence: CASSSAQGARGDTEAFF. For the CDR3, the DNA is TGTGCCAGCAGTTCAGCACAGGGGGCGCGGGGGGACACTGAAGCTTTCTTT. Drawing the rest from reference TRBV28 and TRBJ1-1, the complete variable domain is DVKVTQSSRYLVKRTGEKVFLECVQDMDHENMFWYRQDPGLGLRLIYFSYDVKMKEKGDIPEGYSVSREKKERFSLILESASTNQTSMYLCASSSAQGARGDTEAFFGQGTRLTVV.

This clone has more than one count but fewer than ten. J is TRBJ1-1 and V is TRBV5-8; possibly TRBD1 for D (6 bases). The CDR3 is 14 residues long. Between the trimmed V and J ends, which lost 3 bases and 8 bases, there was a span of 17 bases. Germline CDR1 and CDR2: SGHTS and YDEGEE. CDR3 coding DNA: TGTGCCAGCAGCTCCGGGACACTCACCTTAGAAGCTTTCTTT. Residues: CASSSGTLTLEAFF.

The CDR3 sequence: CASSVEGELATNYNEQFF. In nucleotides, the CDR3 is TGTGCCAGCAGCGTAGAGGGAGAGCTAGCGACGAACTACAATGAGCAGTTCTTC. V gene TRBV9 combines with J gene TRBJ2-1; the D gene is possibly TRBD2 (6 bases). The germline CDR1 and CDR2 sequences are SGDLS and YYNGEE. This CDR3 is built from 18 residues. The V end lost 0 bases, the J end lost 3 bases, and 19 bases lay between the germline ends.

As regards this clone: The identical CDR3 is also encoded by other nucleotide sequences in the sample. The V and J genes are TRBV11-2 and TRBJ2-3; D is undetermined. The CDR3 consists of 13 residues. Trimming stripped 1 base from V and 1 base from J, with 3 bases between. The germline CDR1 and CDR2 sequences are SGHAT and FQNNGV. In DNA, the CDR3 is TGTGCCAGCAGCTTAGCGGGCACAGATACGCAGTATTTT. Translated, it gives CASSLAGTDTQYF.

The gene calls are TRBV7-2 and TRBJ1-1; 7 bases line up with TRBD1. Germline assignment: CDR1 SGHTA and CDR2 FQGNSA. With V trimmed by 5 bases and J by 6 bases, 12 bases remained unmatched. This CDR3 contains 15 residues. The CDR3 sequence: CASSPWDRLIPEAFF. In nucleotides, the CDR3 is TGTGCCAGCAGCCCCTGGGACAGACTAATCCCTGAAGCTTTCTTT.

The chain has TRBV18 and TRBJ1-1; TRBD1 aligns across 8 bases. The V gene end was trimmed by 3 bases and the J gene end by 1 base; junction bases not matched to a gene: 7. The CDR3 sequence is 16 residues long. Germline V lookup: CDR1 KGHSH, CDR2 LQKENI. The CDR3 sequence is CASSPVDRGPNTEAFF. The CDR3 bases are TGTGCCAGCTCACCCGTTGACAGGGGACCGAACACTGAAGCTTTCTTT.

The rearrangement joins TRBV4-2 to TRBJ2-2, with TRBD1 matching over 10 bases. The CDR3 runs to 15 residues. Germline lookup yields CDR1 LGHNA and CDR2 YNFKEQ. The J segment lost 6 bases and the V segment lost 4 bases, leaving 5 bases of the junction unmatched. The CDR3 bases are TGTGCCAGCAGCCGAGCCGGACAGGGGGCCGGGGAGCTGTTTTTT. Its protein product is CASSRAGQGAGELFF.

The chain links TRBV2 to TRBJ2-3; 10 bases align to TRBD2. The V gene's germline CDR1 is SNHLY and CDR2 FYNNEI. V shed 8 bases and J 5 bases; nucleotides not matched to a gene: 13. There are 16 residues in the CDR3. CDR3 coding DNA: TGTGCCAGCGGGCAGCGGGAGGGCCGGGTTAAAGATACGCAGTATTTT. Translating it yields CASGQREGRVKDTQYF.

This clone was detected once. This sequence joins TRBV7-3 and TRBJ2-2; D uncertain. Germline CDR1 SGHTA, CDR2 FQGTGA. The CDR3 contains 14 residues. Trimming removed 7 bases at V and 1 base at J, with 10 bases between. The DNA of the CDR3 is TGTGCCAGCAAGATAAATAGGAACACCGGGGAGCTGTTTTTT. It encodes CASKINRNTGELFF.

The rearrangement uses TRBV29-1 and TRBJ2-1; D gene unclear. Germline V gives CDR1 SQVTM, CDR2 ANQGSEA. V dropped 1 base and J dropped 7 bases, with 11 bases sitting between them. The CDR3 runs to 13 residues. CDR3 bases: TGCAGCGTTGAAGGAAATACAACGAATGAGCAGTTCTTC. It codes for CSVEGNTTNEQFF.

This clone was seen once. The chain combines TRBV24-1 with TRBJ1-5; possibly TRBD1 for D (5 bases). Germline V gives CDR1 KGHDR, CDR2 SFDVKD. The CDR3 spans 18 residues. Trimming removed 2 bases at V and 2 bases at J, with 18 bases between. CDR3 sequence reads: CATSDSRKQGIGNQPQHF. The CDR3 region has the DNA TGTGCCACCAGTGATTCGCGGAAGCAGGGAATAGGCAATCAGCCCCAGCATTTT.

The rearrangement uses TRBV20-1 and TRBJ2-1; 8 positions match TRBD2. V lost 3 bases, J lost 2 bases, and 6 bases stayed unmatched. The CDR3 runs to 15 residues. Germline V gives CDR1 DFQATT, CDR2 SNEGSKA (reference sequence). The DNA of the CDR3 is TGCAGTGCTAGTGCCCCGGGACTAGCCTACAATGAGCAGTTCTTC. It codes for CSASAPGLAYNEQFF.

This rearrangement joins TRBV28 to TRBJ1-2; TRBD1 might be the D (6 bases). This CDR3 is built from 13 residues. The V gene lost 3 bases and the J gene lost 2 bases, with 7 bases spanning the gap. Per germline, CDR1 MDHEN and CDR2 SYDVKM. CDR3 region: CASSFQGNYGYTF. DNA of the CDR3: TGTGCCAGCAGTTTCCAGGGGAACTATGGCTACACCTTC.

This clone was counted between two and nine times. The chain is built from TRBV7-2 and TRBJ1-5; D gene uncertain. The CDR3 has 15 amino acids. The germline V gene has CDR1 SGHTA and CDR2 FQGNSA. With 4 bases removed from V and 3 bases from J, the gap between germline ends came to 13 bases. The CDR3 protein is CASSSRAGVNQPQHF. CDR3 in DNA: TGTGCCAGCAGCTCGAGGGCAGGAGTCAATCAGCCCCAGCATTTT.

The rearrangement joins TRBV9 to TRBJ2-2; D perhaps matches TRBD2 (6 bases). The V gene's germline CDR1 is SGDLS and CDR2 YYNGEE. There are 15 residues in the CDR3. V lost 5 bases and J lost 3, with 14 bases in between. This CDR3 reads CASSTGTPYTGELFF. The CDR3 nucleotides are TGTGCCAGCAGTACGGGGACTCCGTACACCGGGGAGCTGTTTTTT.

The chain joins TRBV21-1 to TRBJ2-1; TRBD1, as called in the table, went unchecked against the DNA. TRBV21-1 is a known pseudogene. The CDR3 sequence is 17 residues long. The CDR3 nucleotides are TGTGCCAGCAGCACCCTTTTAGGGCAGGGGCTGTGCAATGAGCAGTTCTTC. Its protein product is CASSTLLGQGLCNEQFF.

The chain carries TRBV28 and TRBJ1-1; tentatively, D is TRBD1 (6 bases). Trimming removed 1 base at V and 5 bases at J, with 20 bases between. Per germline, CDR1 MDHEN and CDR2 SYDVKM. The CDR3 has 17 amino acids. The CDR3 is CASSLFGTLARGTEAFF. The CDR3, as DNA: TGTGCCAGCAGTTTATTTGGGACATTAGCTCGTGGGACTGAAGCTTTCTTT.

This clone was observed once. V and J are TRBV6-6 and TRBJ1-6, with 9 bases fitting TRBD1. V shed 10 bases, J shed 8 bases, and the junction held 9 bases outside the gene matches. The CDR3 is 14 amino acids. Looked up from germline, CDR1 is MNHNY and CDR2 is SVGAGI (reference sequence). This CDR3 reads CATKPGQGHSPLHF. In DNA form, the CDR3 reads TGTGCCACCAAACCGGGACAGGGACATTCACCCCTCCACTTT.

The rearrangement links TRBV5-1 to TRBJ2-2; TRBD1 aligns across 7 bases. Germline V CDR1 and CDR2: SGHRS, YFSETQ. CDR3 length: 14 amino acids. Trimming took 2 bases from V and 7 from J; bases not matched to a gene: 5. CDR3 amino acids: CASSLDRVDGELFF. The CDR3 nucleotides read TGCGCCAGCAGCTTAGACAGGGTGGACGGGGAGCTGTTTTTT. The full variable domain, in which reference TRBV5-1 and TRBJ2-2 provide the parts outside the CDR3, is KAGVTQTPRYLIKTRGQQVTLSCSPISGHRSVSWYQQTPGQGLQFLFEYFSETQRNKGNFPGRFSGRQFSNSRSEMNVSTLELGDSALYLCASSLDRVDGELFFGEGSRLTVL.

The chain has TRBV11-2 and TRBJ1-4, with TRBD1 as a possible D gene (5 bases). The V gene lost 5 bases and the J gene lost 3 bases, with 10 bases spanning the gap. The germline V gene has CDR1 SGHAT and CDR2 FQNNGV. The CDR3 loop spans 14 amino acids. CDR3 loop: CASSLRGANEKLFF. The CDR3 nucleotides read TGTGCCAGCAGCCTAAGGGGTGCTAATGAAAAACTGTTTTTT.